This passage covers 10 T cell receptor beta chains from one sample sequenced in a study of T-cell memory formation after mild COVID-19. TCRdb fed the 5' RACE reads into MiXCR, producing one record per CDR3 protein. Here the sample spans 450,000 or so distinct CDR3 sequences, roughly 23% being singletons. Sequencing was done on a sample of PBMCs or a T cell subset sorted from them (not recorded which). These receptor sequences come from an adult woman who had mild COVID-19 (a few samples of this study predate the infection). Cell type and time point are not known.

The sample holds many counts of this clonotype. The chain has TRBV7-2 and TRBJ1-3, with D uncertain. CDR1 SGHTA and CDR2 FQGNSA come from the germline V gene. Trimming removed 3 bases at V and 0 bases at J, with 6 bases between. The CDR3 runs 14 residues. The CDR3 bases are TGTGCCAGCAGCTTTGGGAGCTCTGGAAACACCATATATTTT. This gives the protein CASSFGSSGNTIYF.

There are many counts of this clonotype. The chain joins TRBV7-2 to TRBJ1-1; weak D call: TRBD1 (6 bases). Germline V gene data show CDR1 as SGHTA and CDR2 as FQGNSA. Trimming removed 9 bases at V and 4 bases at J, with 15 bases between. The CDR3 extends over 13 amino acids. Here the CDR3 reads CASAGGRTTEAFF. The CDR3 region has the DNA TGTGCCAGTGCGGGGGGCCGTACCACTGAAGCTTTCTTT. Full variable domain (remainder filled in from reference TRBV7-2 and TRBJ1-1): GAGVSQSPSNKVTEKGKDVELRCDPISGHTALYWYRQSLGQGLEFLIYFQGNSAPDKSGLPSDRFSAERTGGSVSTLTIQRTQQEDSAVYLCASAGGRTTEAFFGQGTRLTVV.

Turning to this clonotype: A junction boundary mismatches the germline segment, possibly from a read error. V is TRBV6-5 and J is TRBJ1-2, with D possibly TRBD1 on 5 matching bases. CDR3 length equals 15 residues. Germline loops: CDR1 MNHEY, CDR2 SVGAGI. CDR3 bases: TGTGCCAGAAGTTACACCCCCGACAGAAACTATGGCTACACCTTC. Translating gives CARSYTPDRNYGYTF.

In its sample, this clonotype was seen a few times. The chain recombines TRBV4-2 with TRBJ1-1; tentatively, D is TRBD1 (5 bases). Germline values: CDR1 LGHNA, CDR2 YNFKEQ. With 0 bases removed from V and 4 bases from J, the gap between germline ends came to 9 bases. The CDR3 sequence is 14 residues long. DNA of the CDR3: TGTGCCAGCAGCCAAGAGGTGGGACCCACTGAAGCTTTCTTT. Amino acids: CASSQEVGPTEAFF.

The chain employs TRBV20-1 and TRBJ2-1; TRBD2 agrees at 7 bases. Germline V gene sequence: CDR1 DFQATT, CDR2 SNEGSKA (reference sequence). The CDR3 runs to 15 residues. V lost 5 bases to trimming and J lost 1 base; unmatched junction nucleotides: 8. CDR3 in DNA: TGCAGTGCTCCCCGGGGAGCGGGGTCCTACAATGAGCAGTTCTTC. It yields the protein CSAPRGAGSYNEQFF.

The table lists this clonotype with a few counts. The chain employs TRBV12-3 or TRBV12-4 and TRBJ1-5, with D unresolved. V was cut by 7 bases and J by 3 bases, with 10 bases left in between. CDR3 length equals 13 residues. CDR3 protein: CASTTEFNQPQHF. Here the CDR3 DNA reads TGTGCCAGCACCACGGAATTCAATCAGCCCCAGCATTTT.

The chain carries TRBV29-1 and TRBJ2-3, with 12 bases lining up with TRBD2. The CDR3 consists of 16 residues. Germline assignment: CDR1 SQVTM and CDR2 ANQGSEA. The V gene end was trimmed by 4 bases and the J gene end by 0 bases; junction bases not matched to a gene: 5. This CDR3 reads CSVGASGGDSTDTQYF. The CDR3 DNA reads as TGCAGCGTTGGGGCTAGCGGGGGGGACAGCACAGATACGCAGTATTTT.

The J gene is TRBJ2-2, the V gene TRBV24-1; D uncertain. The germline gives CDR1 KGHDR, CDR2 SFDVKD. Trimming took 5 bases from V and 5 from J, leaving 8 bases between them. The CDR3 totals 13 residues. The CDR3 protein is CATSVYGTGELFF. The CDR3 bases are TGTGCCACCAGTGTGTACGGTACCGGGGAGCTGTTTTTT.

The chain links TRBV19 to TRBJ1-2, with D possibly matching TRBD1 (6 bases). The CDR3 spans 14 residues. Germline CDR1 LNHDA, CDR2 SQIVND (reference sequence). The V gene lost 5 bases and the J gene lost 2 bases, with 12 bases spanning the gap. CDR3 nucleotides: TGTGCCAGTAGTGTCTCAGGGGAAAACTATGGCTACACCTTC. Protein product: CASSVSGENYGYTF.

The V and J genes are TRBV6-6 and TRBJ1-4; D is undetermined. The CDR3 contains 14 residues. Germline V CDR1 and CDR2: MNHNY, SVGAGI (reference sequence). Trimming took off 2 bases at V and 6 bases at J, with 10 bases between the two ends. The CDR3 region has the DNA TGTGCCAGCAGTTACAGGGATCGAGATGAAAAACTGTTTTTT. Encoded protein: CASSYRDRDEKLFF.